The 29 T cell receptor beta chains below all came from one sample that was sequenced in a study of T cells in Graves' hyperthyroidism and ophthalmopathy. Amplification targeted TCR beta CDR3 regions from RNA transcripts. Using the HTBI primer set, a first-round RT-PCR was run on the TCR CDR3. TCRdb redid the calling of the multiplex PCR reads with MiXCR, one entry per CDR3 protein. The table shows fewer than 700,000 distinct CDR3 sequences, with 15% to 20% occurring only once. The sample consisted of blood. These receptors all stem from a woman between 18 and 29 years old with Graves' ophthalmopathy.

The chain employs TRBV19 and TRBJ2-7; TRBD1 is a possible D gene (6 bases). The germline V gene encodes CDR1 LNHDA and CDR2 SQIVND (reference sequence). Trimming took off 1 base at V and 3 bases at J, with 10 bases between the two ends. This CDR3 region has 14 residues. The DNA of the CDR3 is TGTGCCAGTAGTATAGGTCCAGGGGACTACGAGCAGTACTTC. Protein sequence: CASSIGPGDYEQYF.

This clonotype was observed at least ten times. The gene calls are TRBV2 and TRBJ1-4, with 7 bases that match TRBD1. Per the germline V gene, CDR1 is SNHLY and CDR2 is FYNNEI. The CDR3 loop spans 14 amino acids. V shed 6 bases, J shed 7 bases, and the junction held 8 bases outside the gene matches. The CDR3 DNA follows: TGTGCCAGCAGGAAACAGGGGAGCAGTGAAAAACTGTTTTTT. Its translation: CASRKQGSSEKLFF. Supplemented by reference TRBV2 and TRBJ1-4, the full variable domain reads EPEVTQTPSHQVTQMGQEVILRCVPISNHLYFYWYRQILGQKVEFLVSFYNNEISEKSEIFDDQFSVERPDGSNFTLKIRSTKLEDSAMYFCASRKQGSSEKLFFGSGTQLSVL.

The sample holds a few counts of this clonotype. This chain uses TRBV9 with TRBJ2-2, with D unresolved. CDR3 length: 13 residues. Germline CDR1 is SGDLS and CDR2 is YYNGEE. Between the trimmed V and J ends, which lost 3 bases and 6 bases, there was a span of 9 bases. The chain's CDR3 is CASSALGAGELFF. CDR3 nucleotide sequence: TGTGCCAGCAGCGCCCTTGGGGCCGGGGAGCTGTTTTTT.

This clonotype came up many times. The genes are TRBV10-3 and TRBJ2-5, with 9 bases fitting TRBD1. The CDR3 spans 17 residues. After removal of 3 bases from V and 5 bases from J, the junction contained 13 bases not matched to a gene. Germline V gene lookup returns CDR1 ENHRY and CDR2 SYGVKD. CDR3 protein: CAISDPSGTGNRETQYF. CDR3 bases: TGTGCCATCAGTGACCCGTCGGGGACAGGGAATCGTGAGACCCAGTACTTC.

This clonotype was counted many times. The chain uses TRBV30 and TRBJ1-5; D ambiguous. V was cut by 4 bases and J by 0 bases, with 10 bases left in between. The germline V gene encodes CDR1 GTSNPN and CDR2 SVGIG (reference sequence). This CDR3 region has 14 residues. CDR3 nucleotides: TGTGCCTGGAATCCCGAGCATAGCAATCAGCCCCAGCATTTT. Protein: CAWNPEHSNQPQHF.

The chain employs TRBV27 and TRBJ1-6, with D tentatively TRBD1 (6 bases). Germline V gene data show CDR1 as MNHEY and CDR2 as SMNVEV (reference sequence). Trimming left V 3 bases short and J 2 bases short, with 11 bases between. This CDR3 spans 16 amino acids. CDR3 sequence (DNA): TGTGCCAGCAGTTTGCAGGGGTATGCCTATAATTCACCCCTCCACTTT. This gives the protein CASSLQGYAYNSPLHF.

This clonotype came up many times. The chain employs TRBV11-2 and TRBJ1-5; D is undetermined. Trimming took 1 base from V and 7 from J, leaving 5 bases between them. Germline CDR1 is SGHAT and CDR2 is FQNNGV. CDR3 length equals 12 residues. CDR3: CASSLGEQPQHF. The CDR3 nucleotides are TGTGCCAGCAGCTTAGGGGAGCAGCCCCAGCATTTT.

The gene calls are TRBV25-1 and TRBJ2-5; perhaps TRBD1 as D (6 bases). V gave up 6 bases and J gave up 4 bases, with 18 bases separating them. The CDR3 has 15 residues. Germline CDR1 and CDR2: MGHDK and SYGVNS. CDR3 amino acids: CASSEMTGYGETQYF. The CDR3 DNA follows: TGTGCCAGCAGCGAAATGACAGGATACGGAGAGACCCAGTACTTC.

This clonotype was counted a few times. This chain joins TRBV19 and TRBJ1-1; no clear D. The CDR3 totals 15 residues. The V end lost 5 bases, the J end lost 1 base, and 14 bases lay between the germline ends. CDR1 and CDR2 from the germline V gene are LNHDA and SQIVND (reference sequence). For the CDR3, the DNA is TGTGCCAGTAGTCCCGGGAGGAGGGCGAACACTGAAGCTTTCTTT. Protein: CASSPGRRANTEAFF.

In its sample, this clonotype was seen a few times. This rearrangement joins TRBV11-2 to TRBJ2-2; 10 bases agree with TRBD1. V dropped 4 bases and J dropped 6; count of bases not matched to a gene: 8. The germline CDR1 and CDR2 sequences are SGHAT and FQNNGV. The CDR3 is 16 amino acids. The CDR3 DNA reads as TGTGCCAGCAGCTCGAACATCGGACAGGGGGCCGGGGAGCTGTTTTTT. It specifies CASSSNIGQGAGELFF.

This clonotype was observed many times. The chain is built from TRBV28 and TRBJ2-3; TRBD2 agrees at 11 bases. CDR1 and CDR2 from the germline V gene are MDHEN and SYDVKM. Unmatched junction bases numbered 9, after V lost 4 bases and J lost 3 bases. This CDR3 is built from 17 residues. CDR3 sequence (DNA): TGTGCCAGCAGTTCTTCTCCGGGACTAGCGGCAACAGATACGCAGTATTTT. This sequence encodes CASSSSPGLAATDTQYF. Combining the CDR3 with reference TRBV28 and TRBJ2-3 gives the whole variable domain DVKVTQSSRYLVKRTGEKVFLECVQDMDHENMFWYRQDPGLGLRLIYFSYDVKMKEKGDIPEGYSVSREKKERFSLILESASTNQTSMYLCASSSSPGLAATDTQYFGPGTRLTVL.

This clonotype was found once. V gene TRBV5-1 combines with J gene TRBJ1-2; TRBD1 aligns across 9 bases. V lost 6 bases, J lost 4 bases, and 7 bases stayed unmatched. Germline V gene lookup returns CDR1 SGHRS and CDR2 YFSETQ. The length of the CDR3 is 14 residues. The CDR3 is CASNPGTGIYGYTF. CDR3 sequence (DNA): TGCGCCAGCAACCCCGGGACAGGGATCTATGGCTACACCTTC. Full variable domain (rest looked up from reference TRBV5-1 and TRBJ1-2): KAGVTQTPRYLIKTRGQQVTLSCSPISGHRSVSWYQQTPGQGLQFLFEYFSETQRNKGNFPGRFSGRQFSNSRSEMNVSTLELGDSALYLCASNPGTGIYGYTFGSGTRLTVV.

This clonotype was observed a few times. The CDR3 here is CSVVGGLPGELFF. The CDR3 nucleotides are TGCAGCGTTGTAGGGGGTTTGCCCGGGGAGCTGTTTTTT. The chain couples TRBV29-1 to TRBJ2-2, with D perhaps TRBD1 (6 bases). Germline-derived CDR1 and CDR2 are SQVTM and ANQGSEA. Trimming stripped 4 bases from V and 6 bases from J, with 12 bases between. This CDR3 has 13 amino acids.

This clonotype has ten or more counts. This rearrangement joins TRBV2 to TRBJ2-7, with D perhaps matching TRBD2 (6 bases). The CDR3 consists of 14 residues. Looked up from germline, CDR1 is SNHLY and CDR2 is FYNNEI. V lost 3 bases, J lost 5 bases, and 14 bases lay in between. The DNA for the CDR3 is TGTGCCAGCAGTGAGGGAGCGGGTCAGGACGAGCAGTACTTC. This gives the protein CASSEGAGQDEQYF.

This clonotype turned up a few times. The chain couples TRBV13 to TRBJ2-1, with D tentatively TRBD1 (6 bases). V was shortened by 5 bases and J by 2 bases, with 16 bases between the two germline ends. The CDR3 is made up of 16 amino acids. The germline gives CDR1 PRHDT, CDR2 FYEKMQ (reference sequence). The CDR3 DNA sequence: TGTGCCAGCAGCCCTCCCAGGACAGATACCTACAATGAGCAGTTCTTC. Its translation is CASSPPRTDTYNEQFF. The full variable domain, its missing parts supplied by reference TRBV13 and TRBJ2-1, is AAGVIQSPRHLIKEKRETATLKCYPIPRHDTVYWYQQGPGQDPQFLISFYEKMQSDKGSIPDRFSAQQFSDYHSELNMSSLELGDSALYFCASSPPRTDTYNEQFFGPGTRLTVL.

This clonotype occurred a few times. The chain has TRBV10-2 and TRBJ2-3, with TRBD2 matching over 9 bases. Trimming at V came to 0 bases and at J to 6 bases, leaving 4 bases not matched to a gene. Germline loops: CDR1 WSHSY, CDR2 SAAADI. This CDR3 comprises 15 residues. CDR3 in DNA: TGCGCCAGCAGTGAGTCACAGCGGGGGGTGGATACGCAGTATTTT. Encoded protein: CASSESQRGVDTQYF.

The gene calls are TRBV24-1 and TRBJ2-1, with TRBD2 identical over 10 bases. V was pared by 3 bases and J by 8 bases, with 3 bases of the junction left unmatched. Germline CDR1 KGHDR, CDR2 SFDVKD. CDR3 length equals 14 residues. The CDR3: CATSDTAGGHEQFF. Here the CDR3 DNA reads TGTGCCACCAGTGATACAGCGGGAGGGCATGAGCAGTTCTTC.

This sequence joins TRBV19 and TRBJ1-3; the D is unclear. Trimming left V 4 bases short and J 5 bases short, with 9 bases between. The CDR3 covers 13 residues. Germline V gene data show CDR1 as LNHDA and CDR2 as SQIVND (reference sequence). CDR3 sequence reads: CASSTDKRNTIYF. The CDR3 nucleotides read TGTGCCAGTAGTACCGACAAAAGAAACACCATATATTTT.

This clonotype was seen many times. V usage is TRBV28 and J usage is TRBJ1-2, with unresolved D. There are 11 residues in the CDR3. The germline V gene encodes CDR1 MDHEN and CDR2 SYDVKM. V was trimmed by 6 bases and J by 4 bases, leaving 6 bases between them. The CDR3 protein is CASRLGYGYTF. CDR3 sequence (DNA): TGTGCCAGCAGACTCGGCTATGGCTACACCTTC.

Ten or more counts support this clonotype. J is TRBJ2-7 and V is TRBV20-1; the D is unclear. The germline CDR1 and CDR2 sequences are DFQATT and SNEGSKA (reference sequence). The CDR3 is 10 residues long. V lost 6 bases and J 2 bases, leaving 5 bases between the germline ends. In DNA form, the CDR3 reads TGCAGTGCAGGAACCTACGAGCAGTACTTC. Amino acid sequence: CSAGTYEQYF.

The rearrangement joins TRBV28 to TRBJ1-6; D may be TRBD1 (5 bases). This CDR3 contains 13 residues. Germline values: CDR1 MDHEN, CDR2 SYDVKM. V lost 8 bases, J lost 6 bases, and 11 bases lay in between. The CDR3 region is CASHGGGNSPLHF. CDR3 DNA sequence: TGTGCCAGCCACGGGGGGGGTAATTCACCCCTCCACTTT.

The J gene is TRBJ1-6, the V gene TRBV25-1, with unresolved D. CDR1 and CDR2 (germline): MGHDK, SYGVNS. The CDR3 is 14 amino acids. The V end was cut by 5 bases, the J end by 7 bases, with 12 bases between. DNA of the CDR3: TGTGCCAGCAGTCCCGGGTTTACAAATTCACCCCTCCACTTT. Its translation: CASSPGFTNSPLHF.

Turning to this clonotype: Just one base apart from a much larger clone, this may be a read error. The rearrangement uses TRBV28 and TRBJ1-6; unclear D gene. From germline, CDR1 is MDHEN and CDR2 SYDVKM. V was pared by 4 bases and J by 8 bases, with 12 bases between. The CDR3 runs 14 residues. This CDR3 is CASSSPEWDSPLHF. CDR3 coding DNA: TGTGCCAGCAGTTCCCCAGAGTGGGATTCACCCCTCCACTTT.

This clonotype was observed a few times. The CDR3: CASGLVQWEQVGGEQYF. The CDR3 DNA reads as TGTGCTAGTGGTTTGGTACAGTGGGAACAGGTCGGGGGAGAGCAGTACTTC. The V and J genes are TRBV12-5 and TRBJ2-7; a weak D match, TRBD2 (6 bases). V lost 0 bases, J lost 7 bases, and 22 bases lay in between. CDR3 length: 17 residues. Germline lookup yields CDR1 LGHNT and CDR2 FRNRAP.

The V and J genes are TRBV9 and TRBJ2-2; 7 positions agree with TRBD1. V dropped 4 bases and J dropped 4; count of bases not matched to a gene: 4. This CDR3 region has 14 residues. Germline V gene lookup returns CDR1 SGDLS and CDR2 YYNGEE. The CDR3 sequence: CASSPRDSTGELFF. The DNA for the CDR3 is TGTGCCAGCAGCCCCCGGGACAGCACCGGGGAGCTGTTTTTT. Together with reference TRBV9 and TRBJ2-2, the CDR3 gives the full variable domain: DSGVTQTPKHLITATGQRVTLRCSPRSGDLSVYWYQQSLDQGLQFLIQYYNGEERAKGNILERFSAQQFPDLHSELNLSSLELGDSALYFCASSPRDSTGELFFGEGSRLTVL.

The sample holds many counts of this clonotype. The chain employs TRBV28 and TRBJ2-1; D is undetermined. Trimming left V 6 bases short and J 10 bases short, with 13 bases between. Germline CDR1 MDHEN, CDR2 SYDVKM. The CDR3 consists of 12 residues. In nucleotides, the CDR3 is TGTGCCAGCAGCCTCTCTTCTTGGGAGCAGTTCTTC. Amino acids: CASSLSSWEQFF.

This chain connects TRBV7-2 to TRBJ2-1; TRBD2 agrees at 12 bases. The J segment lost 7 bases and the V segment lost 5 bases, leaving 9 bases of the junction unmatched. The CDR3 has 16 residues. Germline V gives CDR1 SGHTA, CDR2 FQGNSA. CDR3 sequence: CASSPLASGGGNEQFF. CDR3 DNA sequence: TGTGCCAGCAGCCCCCTGGCTAGCGGGGGGGGGAATGAGCAGTTCTTC. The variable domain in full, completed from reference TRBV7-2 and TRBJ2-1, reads GAGVSQSPSNKVTEKGKDVELRCDPISGHTALYWYRQSLGQGLEFLIYFQGNSAPDKSGLPSDRFSAERTGGSVSTLTIQRTQQEDSAVYLCASSPLASGGGNEQFFGPGTRLTVL.

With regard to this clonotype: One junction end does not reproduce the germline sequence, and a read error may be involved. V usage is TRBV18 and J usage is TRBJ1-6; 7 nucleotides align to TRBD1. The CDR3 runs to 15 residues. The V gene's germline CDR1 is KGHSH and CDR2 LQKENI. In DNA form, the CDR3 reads TGTGTCAGCTCACCCAGGGGGACGAAAATTTCACCCCTCCACTTT. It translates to CVSSPRGTKISPLHF.

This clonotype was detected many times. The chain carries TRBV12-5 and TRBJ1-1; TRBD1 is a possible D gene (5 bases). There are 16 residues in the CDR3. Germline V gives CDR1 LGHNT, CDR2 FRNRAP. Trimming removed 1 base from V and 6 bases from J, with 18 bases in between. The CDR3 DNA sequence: TGTGCTAGTGGTTTGGATACGTCGAGGGGTCGGTCTGAAGCTTTCTTT. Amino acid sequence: CASGLDTSRGRSEAFF.